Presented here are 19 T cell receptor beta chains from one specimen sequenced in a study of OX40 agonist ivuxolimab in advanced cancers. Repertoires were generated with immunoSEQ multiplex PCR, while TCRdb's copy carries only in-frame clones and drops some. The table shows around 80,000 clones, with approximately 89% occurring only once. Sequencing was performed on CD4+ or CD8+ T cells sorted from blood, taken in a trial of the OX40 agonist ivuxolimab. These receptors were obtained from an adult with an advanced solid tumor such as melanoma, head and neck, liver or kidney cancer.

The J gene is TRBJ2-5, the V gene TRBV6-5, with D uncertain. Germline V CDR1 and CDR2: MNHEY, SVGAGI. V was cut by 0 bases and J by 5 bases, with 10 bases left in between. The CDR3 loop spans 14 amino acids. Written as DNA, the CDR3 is TGTGCCAGCAGTTACTCCCGGGTGATGGAGACCCAGTACTTC. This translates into CASSYSRVMETQYF.

The CDR3 loop is CASSTQTGTGHTDTQYF. CDR3 in DNA: TGTGCCAGCAGCACTCAAACCGGGACAGGACACACAGATACGCAGTATTTT. V gene TRBV13 combines with J gene TRBJ2-3, with 8 bases lining up with TRBD1. Looked up from germline, CDR1 is PRHDT and CDR2 is FYEKMQ (reference sequence). The CDR3 runs 17 residues. The junction had 12 bases not matched to a gene; V was cut back by 5 bases and J by 2 bases.

DNA for the CDR3: TGCGCCAGCAGCTTGGATTCCGGGGGCGTGTCTATCTCTGGGGCCAACGTCCTGACTTTC. Its translation is CASSLDSGGVSISGANVLTF. The genes are TRBV5-1 and TRBJ2-6; D tentatively reads TRBD1 or TRBD2 (6 bases each). The CDR3 has 20 amino acids. V lost 0 bases and J 0 bases, leaving 19 bases between the germline ends. From germline, CDR1 is SGHRS and CDR2 YFSETQ. The full variable domain, with the rest looked up from reference TRBV5-1 and TRBJ2-6, is KAGVTQTPRYLIKTRGQQVTLSCSPISGHRSVSWYQQTPGQGLQFLFEYFSETQRNKGNFPGRFSGRQFSNSRSEMNVSTLELGDSALYLCASSLDSGGVSISGANVLTFGAGSRLTVL.

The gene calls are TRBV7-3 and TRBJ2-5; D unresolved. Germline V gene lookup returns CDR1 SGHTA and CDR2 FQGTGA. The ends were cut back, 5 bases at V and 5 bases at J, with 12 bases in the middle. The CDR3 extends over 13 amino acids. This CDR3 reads CASSLVQQETQYF. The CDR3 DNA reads TGTGCCAGCAGCCTGGTCCAGCAGGAGACCCAGTACTTC.

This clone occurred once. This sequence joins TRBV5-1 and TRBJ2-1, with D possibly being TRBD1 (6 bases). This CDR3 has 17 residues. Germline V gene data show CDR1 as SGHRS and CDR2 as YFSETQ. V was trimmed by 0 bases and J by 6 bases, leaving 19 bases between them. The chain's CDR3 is CASSLAVGPGVSNEQFF. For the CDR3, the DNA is TGCGCCAGCAGCTTGGCTGTGGGGCCAGGGGTAAGCAATGAGCAGTTCTTC.

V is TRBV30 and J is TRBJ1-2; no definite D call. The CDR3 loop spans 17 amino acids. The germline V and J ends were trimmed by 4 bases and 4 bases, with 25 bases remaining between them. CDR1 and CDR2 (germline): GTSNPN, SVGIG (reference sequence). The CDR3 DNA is TGTGCCTGGAACGCAAACCCATCGTGGGCCATCCGCTATGGCTACACCTTC. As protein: CAWNANPSWAIRYGYTF. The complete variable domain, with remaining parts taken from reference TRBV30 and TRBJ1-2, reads SQTIHQWPATLVQPVGSPLSLECTVEGTSNPNLYWYRQAAGRGLQLLFYSVGIGQISSEVPQNLSASRPQDRQFILSSKKLLLSDSGFYLCAWNANPSWAIRYGYTFGSGTRLTVV.

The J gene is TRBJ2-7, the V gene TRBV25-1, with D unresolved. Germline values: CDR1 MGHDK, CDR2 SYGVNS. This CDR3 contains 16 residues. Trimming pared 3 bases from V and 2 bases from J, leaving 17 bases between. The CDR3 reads CASSDPWGSSPYEQYF. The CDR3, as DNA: TGTGCCAGCAGTGACCCTTGGGGTAGTTCACCCTACGAGCAGTACTTC.

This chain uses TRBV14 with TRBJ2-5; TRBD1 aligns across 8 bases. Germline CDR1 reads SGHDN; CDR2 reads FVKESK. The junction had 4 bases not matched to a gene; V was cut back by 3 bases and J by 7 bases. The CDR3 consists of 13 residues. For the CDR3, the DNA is TGTGCCAGCAGCCACGACAGGGGTGGGACCCAGTACTTC. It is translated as CASSHDRGGTQYF.

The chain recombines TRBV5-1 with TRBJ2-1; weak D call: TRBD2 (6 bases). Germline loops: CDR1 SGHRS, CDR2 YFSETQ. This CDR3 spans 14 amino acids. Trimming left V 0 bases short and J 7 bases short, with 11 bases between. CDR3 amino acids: CASSLVGGRNEQFF. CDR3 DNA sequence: TGCGCCAGCAGCTTGGTGGGGGGTAGGAATGAGCAGTTCTTC.

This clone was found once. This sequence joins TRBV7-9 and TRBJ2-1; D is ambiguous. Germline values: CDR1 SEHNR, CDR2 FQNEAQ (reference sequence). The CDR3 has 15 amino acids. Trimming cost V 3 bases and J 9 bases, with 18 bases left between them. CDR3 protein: CASSFGVVGSGEQFF. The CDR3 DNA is TGTGCCAGCAGCTTTGGTGTGGTAGGGTCTGGTGAGCAGTTCTTC.

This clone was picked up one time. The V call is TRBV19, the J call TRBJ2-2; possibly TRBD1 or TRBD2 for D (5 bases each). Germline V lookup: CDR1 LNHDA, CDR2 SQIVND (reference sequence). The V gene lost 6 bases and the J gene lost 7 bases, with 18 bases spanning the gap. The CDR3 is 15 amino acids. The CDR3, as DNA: TGTGCCAGTAGGAGGGGTCAGTTCATGAACGGGGAGCTGTTTTTT. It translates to CASRRGQFMNGELFF.

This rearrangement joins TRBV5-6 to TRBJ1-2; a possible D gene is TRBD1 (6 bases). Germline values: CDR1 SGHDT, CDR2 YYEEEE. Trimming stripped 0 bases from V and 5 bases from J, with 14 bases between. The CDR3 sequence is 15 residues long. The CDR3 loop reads CASSLGRGFDYGYTF. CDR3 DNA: TGTGCCAGCAGCTTGGGCAGGGGATTCGATTATGGCTACACCTTC.

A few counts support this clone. In nucleotides, the CDR3 is TGTGCCTGGAGTGTAGAGGCAGGAGCCTACGAGCAGTACTTC. Translation: CAWSVEAGAYEQYF. V and J are TRBV30 and TRBJ2-7; D remains ambiguous. The CDR3 loop spans 14 amino acids. CDR1 GTSNPN and CDR2 SVGIG come from the germline V gene (reference sequence). Trimming removed 0 bases at V and 2 bases at J, with 11 bases between.

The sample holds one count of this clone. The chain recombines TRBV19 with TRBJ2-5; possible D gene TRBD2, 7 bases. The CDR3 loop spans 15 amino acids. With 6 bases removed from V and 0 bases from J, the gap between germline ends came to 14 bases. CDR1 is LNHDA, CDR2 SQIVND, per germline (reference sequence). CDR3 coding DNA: TGTGCCAGTAGCATTGCGGGGGACAACCAAGAGACCCAGTACTTC. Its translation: CASSIAGDNQETQYF.

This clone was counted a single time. CDR3 region: CASSLEGLVDTQYF. The CDR3 DNA is TGCGCCAGCAGCTTGGAAGGGTTAGTGGATACGCAGTATTTT. The rearrangement uses TRBV5-1 and TRBJ2-3; unclear D gene. Trimming stripped 0 bases from V and 6 bases from J, with 11 bases between. CDR1 is SGHRS and CDR2 is YFSETQ in the germline V gene. The CDR3 has 14 residues.

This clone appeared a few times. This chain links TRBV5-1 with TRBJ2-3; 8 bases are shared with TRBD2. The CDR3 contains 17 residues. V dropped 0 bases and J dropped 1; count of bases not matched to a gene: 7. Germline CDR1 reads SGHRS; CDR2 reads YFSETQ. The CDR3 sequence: CASSLDPSRGGTDTQYF. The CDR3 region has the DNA TGCGCCAGCAGCTTGGACCCTTCGCGGGGGGGCACAGATACGCAGTATTTT.

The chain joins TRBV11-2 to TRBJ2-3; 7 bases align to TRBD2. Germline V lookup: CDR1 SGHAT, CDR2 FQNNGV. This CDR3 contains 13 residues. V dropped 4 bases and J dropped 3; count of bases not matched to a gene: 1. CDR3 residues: CASSWRGTDTQYF. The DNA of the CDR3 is TGTGCCAGCAGCTGGCGGGGGACAGATACGCAGTATTTT. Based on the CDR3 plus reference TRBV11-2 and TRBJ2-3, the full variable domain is EAGVAQSPRYKIIEKRQSVAFWCNPISGHATLYWYQQILGQGPKLLIQFQNNGVVDDSQLPKDRFSAERLKGVDSTLKIQPAKLEDSAVYLCASSWRGTDTQYFGPGTRLTVL.

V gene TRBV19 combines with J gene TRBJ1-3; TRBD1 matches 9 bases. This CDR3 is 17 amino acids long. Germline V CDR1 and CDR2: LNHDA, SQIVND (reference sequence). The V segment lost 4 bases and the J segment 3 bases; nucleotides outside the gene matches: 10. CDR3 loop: CASSTGTGSFVGNTIYF. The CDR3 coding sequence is TGTGCCAGTAGTACTGGGACAGGGAGCTTCGTTGGAAACACCATATATTTT.

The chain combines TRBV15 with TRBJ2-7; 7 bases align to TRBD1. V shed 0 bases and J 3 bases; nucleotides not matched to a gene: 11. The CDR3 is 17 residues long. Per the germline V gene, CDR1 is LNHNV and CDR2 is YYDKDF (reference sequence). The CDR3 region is CATSRDLTGPRGYEQYF. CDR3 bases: TGTGCCACCAGCAGAGATTTGACAGGGCCTAGGGGCTACGAGCAGTACTTC.